This T cell receptor beta chain was captured by sequencing in a study of blood T cell repertoires in COVID-19. Clones were read by immunoSEQ multiplex PCR, and TCRdb kept only the in-frame ones, dropping some. The sample includes some 98,000 clones, 84% of them seen just once. Germline values: CDR1 LNHNV, CDR2 YYDKDF (reference sequence). CDR3 size: 13 residues. Trimming took off 0 bases at V and 1 base at J, with 3 bases between the two ends. The chain recombines TRBV15 with TRBJ1-2; no clear D gene. Sequences were obtained from peripheral blood. The TCR comes from a man in his sixties with acute or convalescent COVID-19. CDR3 in amino acids: CATSREYNYGYTF. CDR3 bases: TGTGCCACCAGCAGAGAATATAACTATGGCTACACCTTC. Full variable domain (rest looked up from reference TRBV15 and TRBJ1-2): DAMVIQNPRYQVTQFGKPVTLSCSQTLNHNVMYWYQQKSSQAPKLLFHYYDKDFNNEADTPDNFQSRRPNTSFCFLDIRSPGLGDTAMYLCATSREYNYGYTFGSGTRLTVV.